This TCR beta chain was sequenced for a study of T cell repertoires in cytomegalovirus infection. For the study at large: Public TCR beta signatures were indicative of both CMV infection and a matching HLA type. Study outcomes and limitations: People with CMV and the relevant HLA were identified by cumulative public TCR beta family frequency. Clonotype analysis showed dominance of the ex vivo response by HLA-C-restricted CMV-specific TCR beta clonotypes.

This clonotype was seen repeatedly, ten times or more. As yet, its antigen is unknown. A single record per CDR3 protein comes from TCRdb applying MiXCR to the reads. The sample shows about 140,000 distinct CDR3 sequences, about 6% of them seen only once. The CDR3 runs to 12 residues. The trim removed 8 bases at V and 4 bases at J, leaving 4 bases unmatched. Germline V gene data show CDR1 as LNHDA and CDR2 as SQIVND (reference sequence). This clonotype was sampled from a human donor in good health (CMV status not recorded). Some clones in this sample may be carry-over from other donors' samples. Sequencing was performed on PBMCs. The chain recombines TRBV19 with TRBJ2-7, with 8 bases that match TRBD1. The CDR3 region has the DNA TGTGCCAGTTCCAGGACAGGGTACGAGCAGTACTTC. As protein: CASSRTGYEQYF.